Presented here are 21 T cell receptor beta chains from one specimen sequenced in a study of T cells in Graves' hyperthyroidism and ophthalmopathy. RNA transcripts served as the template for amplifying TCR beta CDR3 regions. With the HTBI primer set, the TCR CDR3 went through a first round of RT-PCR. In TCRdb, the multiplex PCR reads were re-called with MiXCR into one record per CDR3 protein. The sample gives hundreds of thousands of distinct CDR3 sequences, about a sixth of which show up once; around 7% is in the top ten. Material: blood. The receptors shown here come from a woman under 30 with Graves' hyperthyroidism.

CDR3 protein: CSARERQGTGSDTQYF. CDR3 sequence (DNA): TGCAGTGCTAGAGAAAGACAGGGAACTGGATCAGATACGCAGTATTTT. The chain uses TRBV20-1 and TRBJ2-3, with 7 bases matching TRBD1. CDR3 length: 16 amino acids. Germline values: CDR1 DFQATT, CDR2 SNEGSKA (reference sequence). With 0 bases clipped from V and 4 bases from J, the junction kept 10 bases outside the gene matches.

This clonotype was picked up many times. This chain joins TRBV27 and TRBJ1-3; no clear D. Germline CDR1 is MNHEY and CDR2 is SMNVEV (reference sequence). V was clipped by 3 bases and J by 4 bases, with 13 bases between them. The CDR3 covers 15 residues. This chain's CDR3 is CASSLYPTAGNTIYF. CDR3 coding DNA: TGTGCCAGCAGTTTGTACCCAACAGCGGGAAACACCATATATTTT.

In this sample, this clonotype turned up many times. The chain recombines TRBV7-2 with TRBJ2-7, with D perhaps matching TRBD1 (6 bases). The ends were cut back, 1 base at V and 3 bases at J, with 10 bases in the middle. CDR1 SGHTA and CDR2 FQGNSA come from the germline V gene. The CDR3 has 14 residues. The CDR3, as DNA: TGTGCCAGCAGCTTAGGCAGGGGAAACTACGAGCAGTACTTC. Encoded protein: CASSLGRGNYEQYF.

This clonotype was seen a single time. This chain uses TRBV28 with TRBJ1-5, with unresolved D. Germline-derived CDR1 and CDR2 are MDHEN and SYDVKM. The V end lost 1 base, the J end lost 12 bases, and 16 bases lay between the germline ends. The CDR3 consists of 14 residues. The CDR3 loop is CASSLFGLWAGQHF. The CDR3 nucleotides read TGTGCCAGCAGTTTATTTGGGCTGTGGGCGGGCCAGCATTTT.

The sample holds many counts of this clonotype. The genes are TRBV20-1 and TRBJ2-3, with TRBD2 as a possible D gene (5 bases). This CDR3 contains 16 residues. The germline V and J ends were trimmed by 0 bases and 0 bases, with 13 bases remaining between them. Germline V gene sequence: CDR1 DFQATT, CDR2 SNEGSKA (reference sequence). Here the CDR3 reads CSARDLESGSTDTQYF. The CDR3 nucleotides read TGCAGTGCTAGAGATCTTGAGAGCGGAAGCACAGATACGCAGTATTTT.

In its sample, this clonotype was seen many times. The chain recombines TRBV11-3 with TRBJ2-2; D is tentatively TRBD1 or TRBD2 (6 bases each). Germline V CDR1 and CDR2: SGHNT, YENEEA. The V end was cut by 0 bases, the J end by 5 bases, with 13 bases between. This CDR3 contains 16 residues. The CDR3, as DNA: TGTGCCAGCAGCTTAGATCGGGGGCAGGGGACCGGGGAGCTGTTTTTT. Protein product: CASSLDRGQGTGELFF. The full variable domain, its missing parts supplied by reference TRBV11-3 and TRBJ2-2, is EAGVVQSPRYKIIEKKQPVAFWCNPISGHNTLYWYLQNLGQGPELLIRYENEEAVDDSQLPKDRFSAERLKGVDSTLKIQPAELGDSAVYLCASSLDRGQGTGELFFGEGSRLTVL.

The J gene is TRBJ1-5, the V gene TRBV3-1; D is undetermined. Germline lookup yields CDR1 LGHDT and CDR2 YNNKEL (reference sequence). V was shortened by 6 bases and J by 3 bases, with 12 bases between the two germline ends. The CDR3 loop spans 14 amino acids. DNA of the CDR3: TGTGCCAGCAGTGAAACCGGGCCCAATCAGCCCCAGCATTTT. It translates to CASSETGPNQPQHF. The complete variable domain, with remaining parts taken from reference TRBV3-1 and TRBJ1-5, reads DTAVSQTPKYLVTQMGNDKSIKCEQNLGHDTMYWYKQDSKKFLKIMFSYNNKELIINETVPNRFSPKSPDKAHLNLHINSLELGDSAVYFCASSETGPNQPQHFGDGTRLSIL.

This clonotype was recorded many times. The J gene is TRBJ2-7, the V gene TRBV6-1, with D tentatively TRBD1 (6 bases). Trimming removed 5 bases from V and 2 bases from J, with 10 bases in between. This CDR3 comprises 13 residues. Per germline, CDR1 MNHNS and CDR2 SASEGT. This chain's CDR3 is CASSFRDTYEQYF. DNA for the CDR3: TGTGCCAGCAGTTTCCGGGACACCTACGAGCAGTACTTC.

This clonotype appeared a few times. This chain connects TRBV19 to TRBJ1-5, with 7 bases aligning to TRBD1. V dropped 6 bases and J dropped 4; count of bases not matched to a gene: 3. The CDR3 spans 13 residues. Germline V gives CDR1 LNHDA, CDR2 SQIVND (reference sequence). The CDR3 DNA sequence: TGTGCCAGTAGGCCGGGACAGAATCAGCCCCAGCATTTT. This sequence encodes CASRPGQNQPQHF.

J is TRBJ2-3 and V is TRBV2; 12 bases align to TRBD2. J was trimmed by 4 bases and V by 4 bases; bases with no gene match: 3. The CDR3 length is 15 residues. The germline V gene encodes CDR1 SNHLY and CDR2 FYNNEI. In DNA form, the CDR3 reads TGTGCCAGCAGTGGGGGACTAGCGGGCCCAGATACGCAGTATTTT. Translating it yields CASSGGLAGPDTQYF.

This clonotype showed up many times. The CDR3 here is CASTPRGGRPNTEAFF. In nucleotides, the CDR3 is TGTGCCAGCACCCCCCGGGGGGGCAGGCCGAACACTGAAGCTTTCTTT. The chain is built from TRBV6-1 and TRBJ1-1; a possible D gene is TRBD1 (6 bases). CDR3 length: 16 amino acids. The germline V gene encodes CDR1 MNHNS and CDR2 SASEGT. Between the trimmed V and J ends, which lost 7 bases and 1 base, there was a span of 19 bases.

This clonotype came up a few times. CDR3 region: CASRKGGGATGNTIYF. The CDR3 DNA reads TGTGCCAGCAGGAAAGGTGGGGGCGCAACAGGAAACACCATATATTTT. The J gene is TRBJ1-3, the V gene TRBV3-1; D is possibly TRBD1 (6 bases). CDR1 is LGHDT and CDR2 is YNNKEL in the germline V gene (reference sequence). With 6 bases removed from V and 4 bases from J, the gap between germline ends came to 19 bases. The CDR3 runs to 16 residues.

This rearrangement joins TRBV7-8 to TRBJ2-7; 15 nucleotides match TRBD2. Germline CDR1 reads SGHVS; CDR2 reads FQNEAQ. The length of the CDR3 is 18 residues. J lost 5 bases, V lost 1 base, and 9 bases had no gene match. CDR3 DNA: TGTGCCAGCAGCTTAGAAGATGGAGGGACTAGCGGGAGGAACGAGCAGTACTTC. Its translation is CASSLEDGGTSGRNEQYF.

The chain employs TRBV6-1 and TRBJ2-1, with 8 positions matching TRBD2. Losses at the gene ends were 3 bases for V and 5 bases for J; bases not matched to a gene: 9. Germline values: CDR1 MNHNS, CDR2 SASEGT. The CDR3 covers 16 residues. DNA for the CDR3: TGTGCCAGCAGTGATTGGGGTATCGGGGGGGACAATGAGCAGTTCTTC. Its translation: CASSDWGIGGDNEQFF.

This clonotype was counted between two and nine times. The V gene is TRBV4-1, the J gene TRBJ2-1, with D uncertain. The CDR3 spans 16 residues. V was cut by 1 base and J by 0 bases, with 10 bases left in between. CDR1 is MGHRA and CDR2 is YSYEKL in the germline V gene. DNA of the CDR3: TGCGCCAGCAGCCAAGTAGTGGAAAGCTCCTACAATGAGCAGTTCTTC. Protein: CASSQVVESSYNEQFF.

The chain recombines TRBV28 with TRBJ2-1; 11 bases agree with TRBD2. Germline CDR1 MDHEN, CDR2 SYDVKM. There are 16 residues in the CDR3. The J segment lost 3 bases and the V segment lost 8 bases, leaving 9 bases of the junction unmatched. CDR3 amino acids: CASSKLGLAVYNEQFF. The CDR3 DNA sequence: TGTGCCAGCTCCAAATTGGGACTAGCGGTCTACAATGAGCAGTTCTTC.

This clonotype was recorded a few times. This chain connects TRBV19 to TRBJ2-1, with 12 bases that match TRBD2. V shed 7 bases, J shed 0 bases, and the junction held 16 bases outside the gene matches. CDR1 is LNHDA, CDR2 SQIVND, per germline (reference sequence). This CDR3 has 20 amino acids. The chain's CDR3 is CASTNRLAGDLPHSYNEQFF. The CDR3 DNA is TGTGCCAGTACTAACAGACTAGCGGGGGACTTACCCCACTCCTACAATGAGCAGTTCTTC.

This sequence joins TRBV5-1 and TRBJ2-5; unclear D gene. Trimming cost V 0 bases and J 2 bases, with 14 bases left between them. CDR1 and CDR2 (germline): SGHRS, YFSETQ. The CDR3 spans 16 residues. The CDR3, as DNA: TGCGCCAGCAGCTTGGGGGCCACCTCCGTTCAAGAGACCCAGTACTTC. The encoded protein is CASSLGATSVQETQYF.

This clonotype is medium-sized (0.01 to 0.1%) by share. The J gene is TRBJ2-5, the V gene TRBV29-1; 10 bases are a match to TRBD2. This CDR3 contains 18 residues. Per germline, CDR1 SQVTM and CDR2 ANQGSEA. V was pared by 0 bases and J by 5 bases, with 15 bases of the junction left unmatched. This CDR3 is CSVEDLGLAGVLDETQYF. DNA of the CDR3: TGCAGCGTTGAAGATCTGGGGCTAGCGGGAGTGCTCGACGAGACCCAGTACTTC.

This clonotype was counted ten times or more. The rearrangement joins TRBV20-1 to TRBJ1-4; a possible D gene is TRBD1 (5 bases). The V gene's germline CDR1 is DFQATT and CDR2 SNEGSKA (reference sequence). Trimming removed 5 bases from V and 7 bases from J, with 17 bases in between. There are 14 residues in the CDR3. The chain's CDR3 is CSAAGRGEAEKLFF. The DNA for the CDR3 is TGCAGTGCTGCGGGCCGAGGGGAGGCTGAAAAACTGTTTTTT.

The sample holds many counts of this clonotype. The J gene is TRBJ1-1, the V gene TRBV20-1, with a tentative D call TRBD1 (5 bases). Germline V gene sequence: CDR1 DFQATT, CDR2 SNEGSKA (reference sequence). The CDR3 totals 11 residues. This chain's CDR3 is CRAGTNTEAFF. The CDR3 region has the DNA TGCAGAGCAGGGACGAACACTGAAGCTTTCTTT.